Listed below are T cell receptor beta chains from one sample, sequenced in a study of shared clonotypes between healthy human individuals. The assay was immunoSEQ multiplex PCR, and TCRdb's table has in-frame clones only and misses some. Of under 1,100,000 clones in the sample, 65% to 75% were seen once. The sequenced sample consisted of memory CD4+ T cells sorted from blood. The receptor set was obtained from a man between 18 and 35 years old in good health. CDR3s include the opening cysteine and the closing phenylalanine or tryptophan. The order of the fields is D gene, J gene, V gene, clone size, CDR3 protein, CDR3 DNA. A D gene is named only where the DNA matches it firmly. For some rows the clone size is stated as once, few or many, or as a class when expanded; others skip it.

D gene: TRBD2; J gene: TRBJ2-7; V gene: TRBV27; clone size: many; CDR3 protein: CASSAIGLVSYEQYF; CDR3 DNA: TGTGCCAGCAGTGCTATCGGACTAGTATCCTACGAGCAGTACTTC
D gene: -; J gene: TRBJ1-1; V gene: TRBV9; clone size: once; CDR3 protein: CASSPFPQEYGEAFF; CDR3 DNA: TGTGCCAGCAGCCCCTTTCCACAGGAGTATGGTGAAGCTTTCTTT
D gene: -; J gene: TRBJ1-2; V gene: TRBV28; clone size: -; CDR3 protein: CASSLGSGNPYGYTF; CDR3 DNA: TGTGCCAGCAGTTTGGGGTCGGGGAATCCCTATGGCTACACCTTC
D gene: -; J gene: TRBJ1-3; V gene: TRBV19; clone size: -; CDR3 protein: CASSIVRVTGNTIYF; CDR3 DNA: TGTGCCAGTAGTATCGTCCGGGTAACGGGAAACACCATATATTTT
D gene: -; J gene: TRBJ2-1; V gene: TRBV7-2; clone size: -; CDR3 protein: CASSLDAETREQFF; CDR3 DNA: TGTGCCAGCAGCTTAGATGCAGAAACAAGAGAGCAGTTCTTC
D gene: TRBD2; J gene: TRBJ2-4; V gene: TRBV30; clone size: -; CDR3 protein: CAWSETSPNIQYF; CDR3 DNA: TGTGCCTGGAGTGAGACTAGCCCCAACATTCAGTACTTC
D gene: -; J gene: TRBJ1-2; V gene: TRBV2; clone size: -; CDR3 protein: CASSAIDYGYTF; CDR3 DNA: TGTGCCAGCAGTGCAATAGACTATGGCTACACCTTC
D gene: -; J gene: TRBJ1-5; V gene: TRBV7-2; clone size: -; CDR3 protein: CASSLKGGSNQPQHF; CDR3 DNA: TGTGCCAGCAGCTTAAAGGGCGGTTCCAATCAGCCCCAGCATTTT
D gene: -; J gene: TRBJ1-2; V gene: TRBV7-9; clone size: -; CDR3 protein: CASSPPRGGYTF; CDR3 DNA: TGTGCCAGCAGCCCCCCCCGTGGTGGCTACACCTTC
D gene: TRBD1; J gene: TRBJ2-7; V gene: TRBV18; clone size: -; CDR3 protein: CASSPGDRFSYEQYF; CDR3 DNA: TGTGCCAGCTCACCAGGGGACAGGTTCTCCTACGAGCAGTACTTC
D gene: -; J gene: TRBJ2-6; V gene: TRBV30; clone size: -; CDR3 protein: CAWNFQAGSSGANVLTF; CDR3 DNA: TGTGCCTGGAATTTTCAAGCAGGCAGCTCTGGGGCCAACGTCCTGACTTTC
D gene: -; J gene: TRBJ2-2; V gene: TRBV12-5; clone size: few; CDR3 protein: CASGLVLSVTGELFF; CDR3 DNA: TGTGCTAGTGGTTTGGTACTCTCAGTTACCGGGGAGCTGTTTTTT
D gene: TRBD1; J gene: TRBJ2-1; V gene: TRBV11-3; clone size: -; CDR3 protein: CASRGQDNEQFF; CDR3 DNA: TGTGCCAGCAGAGGACAGGACAATGAGCAGTTCTTC
D gene: TRBD2; J gene: TRBJ2-5; V gene: TRBV5-1; clone size: -; CDR3 protein: CASSPRTSGVQETQYF; CDR3 DNA: TGCGCCAGCAGTCCTCGGACTAGCGGGGTTCAAGAGACCCAGTACTTC
D gene: -; J gene: TRBJ1-4; V gene: TRBV7-9; clone size: -; CDR3 protein: CASSRGGEREKLFF; CDR3 DNA: TGTGCCAGCAGCCGAGGGGGTGAAAGGGAAAAACTGTTTTTT
D gene: -; J gene: TRBJ1-2; V gene: TRBV6-1; clone size: many; CDR3 protein: CASSEDIRNYGYTF; CDR3 DNA: TGTGCCAGCAGTGAGGACATTCGGAACTATGGCTACACCTTC
D gene: TRBD1; J gene: TRBJ1-1; V gene: TRBV7-3; clone size: -; CDR3 protein: CASSLGDRGINMNTEAFF; CDR3 DNA: TGTGCCAGCAGCTTAGGGGACAGGGGGATTAATATGAACACTGAAGCTTTCTTT
D gene: -; J gene: TRBJ2-5; V gene: TRBV27; clone size: many; CDR3 protein: CASSLYVTTTETQYF; CDR3 DNA: TGTGCCAGCAGTTTATATGTGACTACCACAGAGACCCAGTACTTC
D gene: TRBD1; J gene: TRBJ1-5; V gene: TRBV6-1; clone size: few; CDR3 protein: CASSETTGVQPQHF; CDR3 DNA: TGTGCCAGCAGTGAAACGACAGGGGTACAGCCCCAGCATTTT
D gene: -; J gene: TRBJ1-1; V gene: TRBV28; clone size: -; CDR3 protein: CASSPGRHEAFF; CDR3 DNA: TGTGCCAGCAGTCCCGGAAGGCATGAAGCTTTCTTT
D gene: TRBD2; J gene: TRBJ2-5; V gene: TRBV7-3; clone size: few; CDR3 protein: CASSLTFGGGMETQYF; CDR3 DNA: TGTGCCAGCAGCTTAACGTTTGGCGGGGGAATGGAGACCCAGTACTTC
D gene: -; J gene: TRBJ2-2; V gene: TRBV7-9; clone size: -; CDR3 protein: CASSLGGGVYTGELFF; CDR3 DNA: TGTGCCAGCAGCTTAGGAGGGGGAGTTTATACCGGGGAGCTGTTTTTT
D gene: -; J gene: TRBJ2-2; V gene: TRBV7-2; clone size: few; CDR3 protein: CASSLADSNTGELFF; CDR3 DNA: TGTGCCAGCAGCTTAGCGGACAGTAACACCGGGGAGCTGTTTTTT
D gene: -; J gene: TRBJ1-1; V gene: TRBV6-1; clone size: -; CDR3 protein: CASSEAEGRQAFF; CDR3 DNA: TGTGCCAGCAGTGAGGCGGAGGGGAGACAAGCTTTCTTT
D gene: -; J gene: TRBJ2-2; V gene: TRBV28; clone size: -; CDR3 protein: CASSSRVNTGELFF; CDR3 DNA: TGTGCCAGCAGTTCCAGGGTGAACACCGGGGAGCTGTTTTTT
D gene: -; J gene: TRBJ2-5; V gene: TRBV10-3; clone size: -; CDR3 protein: CAISDGRYETQYF; CDR3 DNA: TGTGCCATCAGTGACGGGCGTTACGAGACCCAGTACTTC
D gene: -; J gene: TRBJ2-2; V gene: TRBV27; clone size: -; CDR3 protein: CASNPGVGELFF; CDR3 DNA: TGTGCCAGCAATCCAGGGGTCGGGGAGCTGTTTTTT